This T cell receptor (beta chain) was recovered during a study of siplizumab effects on memory and regulatory T cells. V was clipped by 5 bases and J by 0 bases, with 11 bases between them. The CDR3 is 16 amino acids. Germline CDR1 MDHEN, CDR2 SYDVKM. Per-sample assaying covered about 10^5 TCR templates. Some clones are missing from TCRdb's copy, which holds only in-frame ones; the method was immunoSEQ multiplex PCR. The data hold about 110,000 clones, with roughly 92% observed a single time. The TCR was taken from a human donor in good health. This chain joins TRBV28 and TRBJ2-6; D might be TRBD2 (6 bases). The specimen sequenced was CD4+ T cells sorted from blood. In DNA, the CDR3 is TGTGCCAGCAGTACAATCGGGGGCTCTGGGGCCAACGTCCTGACTTTC. This gives the protein CASSTIGGSGANVLTF.